The 21 T cell receptor beta chains below all came from one sample that was sequenced in a study of T cells after yellow fever vaccination (dated by TCRdb to the late 2010s). What this sample's treatment or condition label stands for: live attenuated yellow fever vaccine strain. Library construction relied on 5' RACE. TCRdb lists the instrument as Illumina HiSeq 2500. TCRdb ran its own pipeline on the public reads, namely fastp trimming at Q25 and MiXCR clone calling, and kept in-frame beta chains. Entries are consolidated by CDR3 protein sequence, retaining the most common genes and DNA. In this sample the table shows about 69,000 distinct CDR3 sequences, roughly 6% of which occur a single time. In total, the top ten clones hold 2.2% of the sample. The material was CD4+ T cells sorted from PBMCs, obtained roughly 14 days after the first yellow fever vaccination. All receptors derive from a young man who received the YFV17D yellow fever vaccine.

This chain connects TRBV7-9 to TRBJ1-6; tentatively, D is TRBD1 (6 bases). Germline V gene data show CDR1 as SEHNR and CDR2 as FQNEAQ (reference sequence). V was clipped by 0 bases and J by 7 bases, with 7 bases between them. There are 14 residues in the CDR3. CDR3 sequence (DNA): TGTGCCAGCAGCTTAGCAGGGGGAAATTCACCCCTCCACTTT. It is translated as CASSLAGGNSPLHF.

This clonotype was seen repeatedly, ten times or more. The chain couples TRBV5-1 to TRBJ2-5; 13 bases fit TRBD2. Germline V gene lookup returns CDR1 SGHRS and CDR2 YFSETQ. V dropped 3 bases and J dropped 1; count of bases not matched to a gene: 3. This CDR3 has 16 amino acids. In DNA, the CDR3 is TGCGCCAGCAGCTGGACTAGCGGGGGCTTCCAAGAGACCCAGTACTTC. It is translated as CASSWTSGGFQETQYF.

This clonotype was recorded many times. The chain employs TRBV25-1 and TRBJ1-4, with D unclear. CDR1 is MGHDK and CDR2 is SYGVNS in the germline V gene. CDR3 size: 14 residues. Trimming removed 3 bases at V and 4 bases at J, with 9 bases between. In DNA form, the CDR3 reads TGTGCCAGCAGTGACCCCCGACGTAATGAAAAACTGTTTTTT. It specifies CASSDPRRNEKLFF. Full variable domain (rest looked up from reference TRBV25-1 and TRBJ1-4): EADIYQTPRYLVIGTGKKITLECSQTMGHDKMYWYQQDPGMELHLIHYSYGVNSTEKGDLSSESTVSRIRTEHFPLTLESARPSHTSQYLCASSDPRRNEKLFFGSGTQLSVL.

This clonotype was recorded many times. The chain is built from TRBV7-2 and TRBJ2-5; D may match TRBD1 or TRBD2 (5 bases each). This CDR3 is 14 amino acids long. V lost 0 bases and J 1 base, leaving 6 bases between the germline ends. The V gene's germline CDR1 is SGHTA and CDR2 FQGNSA. CDR3 bases: TGTGCCAGCAGCTTAGCTGGGACCCAAGAGACCCAGTACTTC. This encodes CASSLAGTQETQYF.

Many counts were recorded for this clonotype. The chain uses TRBV3-1 and TRBJ2-3; D is undetermined. V was pared by 2 bases and J by 1 base, with 10 bases between. The CDR3 spans 15 residues. Per the germline V gene, CDR1 is LGHDT and CDR2 is YNNKEL (reference sequence). As DNA, the CDR3 is TGTGCCAGCAGCCAACTCGGTCGGGGCACAGATACGCAGTATTTT. This sequence encodes CASSQLGRGTDTQYF.

This clonotype was counted ten times or more. The J gene is TRBJ2-1, the V gene TRBV5-1; D is tentatively TRBD1 or TRBD2 (5 bases each). This CDR3 region has 12 residues. Germline lookup yields CDR1 SGHRS and CDR2 YFSETQ. Trimming took 3 bases from V and 7 from J, leaving 8 bases between them. The CDR3 coding sequence is TGCGCCAGCAGCTCCGAGGGGAATGAGCAGTTCTTC. It specifies CASSSEGNEQFF.

This clonotype was recorded many times. The chain couples TRBV4-3 to TRBJ1-6, with TRBD1 identical over 9 bases. The length of the CDR3 is 15 residues. Germline CDR1 LGHNA, CDR2 YSLEER. V gave up 1 base and J gave up 5 bases; unmatched junction bases: 0. CDR3 coding DNA: TGCGCCAGCAGCCAAGGGGACAGGGATAATTCACCCCTCCACTTT. Protein sequence: CASSQGDRDNSPLHF.

Many counts were recorded for this clonotype. This chain joins TRBV4-1 and TRBJ2-7; 8 nucleotides agree with TRBD2. Germline V gene lookup returns CDR1 MGHRA and CDR2 YSYEKL. With 1 base clipped from V and 0 bases from J, the junction kept 2 bases outside the gene matches. CDR3 size: 15 residues. The CDR3 DNA reads as TGCGCCAGCAGCCAAGTAGCGGGGAGCTCCTACGAGCAGTACGTC. Its protein is CASSQVAGSSYEQYV.

This clonotype came up many times. The V gene is TRBV5-1, the J gene TRBJ1-4; 7 nucleotides align to TRBD1. From germline, CDR1 is SGHRS and CDR2 YFSETQ. Trimming removed 4 bases from V and 0 bases from J; junction bases left unmatched: 3. CDR3 size: 15 residues. The CDR3 is CASSLGQTTNEKLFF. The CDR3 nucleotides are TGCGCCAGCAGCCTGGGACAGACAACTAATGAAAAACTGTTTTTT.

This clonotype occurred a few times. The V call is TRBV25-1, the J call TRBJ1-3; the D is unclear. Germline V gene data show CDR1 as MGHDK and CDR2 as SYGVNS. The length of the CDR3 is 13 residues. V shed 6 bases and J shed 4 bases, with 10 bases lying between them. The CDR3 sequence: CASSEIEGNTIYF. DNA of the CDR3: TGTGCCAGCAGCGAAATCGAAGGAAACACCATATATTTT.

At least ten counts were recorded for this clonotype. This sequence joins TRBV5-1 and TRBJ2-5; 9 bases are shared with TRBD1. Germline CDR1 SGHRS, CDR2 YFSETQ. The CDR3 loop spans 16 amino acids. After removal of 6 bases from V and 6 bases from J, the junction contained 15 bases not matched to a gene. The CDR3 coding sequence is TGCGCCAGCACCCGGACAGGGGACCGGGGGGCCCAGACCCAGTACTTC. It specifies CASTRTGDRGAQTQYF.

Details on this clonotype: Possible read error: a much larger clone is one base away. The J gene is TRBJ2-1, the V gene TRBV4-1; D is ambiguous. The CDR3 length is 15 residues. Trimming took off 1 base at V and 0 bases at J, with 7 bases between the two ends. Germline V gene sequence: CDR1 MGHRA, CDR2 YSYEKL. For the CDR3, the DNA is TGCGCCAGCAGCCAAGGAAACCTCTCCTACAATGAGCAGTTCTTC. Protein product: CASSQGNLSYNEQFF.

The sample holds many counts of this clonotype. CDR3 protein: CASSWGLAGAIYNEQFF. CDR3 sequence (DNA): TGTGCCAGCAGCTGGGGACTAGCGGGGGCCATCTACAATGAGCAGTTCTTC. This chain connects TRBV5-4 to TRBJ2-1, with 14 bases that match TRBD2. This CDR3 comprises 17 residues. The V and J ends lost 3 bases and 3 bases, in that order; junction bases with no gene match: 5. CDR1 and CDR2 (germline): SGHNT, YYREEE (reference sequence).

CDR3 coding DNA: TGTGCCAGTAGTCTATCGGTTAGCATGAACACTGAAGCTTTCTTT. Translating gives CASSLSVSMNTEAFF. This chain links TRBV19 with TRBJ1-1; D is ambiguous. Germline V gene sequence: CDR1 LNHDA, CDR2 SQIVND (reference sequence). The CDR3 length is 15 residues. V was pared by 5 bases and J by 0 bases, with 13 bases between.

This clonotype was counted many times. This chain joins TRBV12-3 or TRBV12-4 and TRBJ2-5, with 11 positions matching TRBD2. The ends lost 8 bases at V and 4 bases at J; junction bases unmatched: 24. CDR3 length equals 20 residues. The CDR3 coding sequence is TGTGCCAGCCCCGGGGCCAGGGGAAGGTTTAGCGGGGGGGCGAGAGAGACCCAGTACTTC. It yields the protein CASPGARGRFSGGARETQYF.

This clonotype was detected many times. The chain recombines TRBV7-9 with TRBJ2-1; TRBD2 might be the D (5 bases). Germline CDR1 reads SEHNR; CDR2 reads FQNEAQ (reference sequence). There are 15 residues in the CDR3. V lost 1 base to trimming and J lost 0 bases, with 7 bases between them. Here the CDR3 DNA reads TGTGCCAGCAGCTTAGAAGGGAGCTCCTACAATGAGCAGTTCTTC. Translating gives CASSLEGSSYNEQFF.

CDR3 DNA: TGTGCCAGCAGCTTAGATCTGGGGGGGGGCTACACCTTC. Its protein product is CASSLDLGGGYTF. This chain joins TRBV7-2 and TRBJ1-2, with a possible D match to TRBD1 (5 bases). V shed 1 base and J shed 8 bases, with 11 bases lying between them. The germline V gene encodes CDR1 SGHTA and CDR2 FQGNSA. The CDR3 extends over 13 amino acids.

This clonotype was counted many times. The V and J genes are TRBV7-2 and TRBJ1-3; the D is unclear. This CDR3 spans 13 amino acids. Trimming removed 3 bases at V and 2 bases at J, with 5 bases between. CDR1 is SGHTA, CDR2 FQGNSA, per germline. CDR3: CASSLGAGNTIYF. CDR3 sequence (DNA): TGTGCCAGCAGCTTGGGAGCTGGAAACACCATATATTTT. Using reference TRBV7-2 and TRBJ1-3 for the parts outside the CDR3, the full variable domain is GAGVSQSPSNKVTEKGKDVELRCDPISGHTALYWYRQSLGQGLEFLIYFQGNSAPDKSGLPSDRFSAERTGGSVSTLTIQRTQQEDSAVYLCASSLGAGNTIYFGEGSWLTVV.

This clonotype was counted many times. The V call is TRBV4-2, the J call TRBJ2-7; D gene uncertain. Trimming cost V 0 bases and J 3 bases, with 18 bases left between them. Per germline, CDR1 LGHNA and CDR2 YNFKEQ. This CDR3 has 17 amino acids. The CDR3 coding sequence is TGTGCCAGCAGCCAAGATGGAGAGTCCGGTTTCGTCTACGAGCAGTACTTC. Its protein is CASSQDGESGFVYEQYF.

This clonotype was counted ten times or more. The chain uses TRBV7-9 and TRBJ2-3, with 11 bases identical to TRBD2. Losses at the gene ends were 5 bases for V and 3 bases for J; bases not matched to a gene: 13. Germline CDR1 SEHNR, CDR2 FQNEAQ (reference sequence). The CDR3 length is 18 residues. CDR3 sequence: CASSPRSLAGGRTDTQYF. As DNA, the CDR3 is TGTGCCAGCAGCCCAAGGAGTCTAGCGGGGGGCCGAACAGATACGCAGTATTTT.

This clonotype was detected ten times or more. J is TRBJ2-7 and V is TRBV25-1, with no clear D. Germline CDR1 MGHDK, CDR2 SYGVNS. V was trimmed by 0 bases and J by 3 bases, leaving 6 bases between them. The CDR3 extends over 13 amino acids. The CDR3 bases are TGTGCCAGCAGTGAATATCCAGACTACGAGCAGTACTTC. This encodes CASSEYPDYEQYF.